These 29 T cell receptor beta chains were sequenced from one sample in a study of cytomegalovirus exposure and HLA in healthy donors (dated by TCRdb to 2015 to 2018). The method behind the library was the immunoSEQ multiplex PCR assay. For the multiplex PCR, a mixture combining 60 forward primers for TCR Vbeta segments and 13 reverse primers for TCR Jbeta segments was used. Drawn from immuneACCESS, this table holds only the in-frame rearrangements with V and J called that TCRdb kept. Clones are partly lost; checked studies trace under half to an unresolved V gene and leave the rest unexplained. In all, the sample holds roughly 100,000 clones, and roughly 71% of those were seen once. In total, the top ten clones hold 4.9% of the sample. The sequenced sample was PBMCs. The receptors shown here come from a woman in her thirties or forties in good health and CMV-seronegative.

V and J are TRBV9 and TRBJ2-1; the D gene is possibly TRBD1 (6 bases). There are 14 residues in the CDR3. V was clipped by 3 bases and J by 7 bases, with 14 bases between them. Per germline, CDR1 SGDLS and CDR2 YYNGEE. CDR3 coding DNA: TGTGCCAGCAGCGACAGGATAGGGGGAAATGAGCAGTTCTTC. This encodes CASSDRIGGNEQFF.

The chain carries TRBV11-1 and TRBJ2-5; D is perhaps TRBD2 (6 bases). With 5 bases removed from V and 2 bases from J, the gap between germline ends came to 9 bases. Per germline, CDR1 SGHAT and CDR2 FQDESV (reference sequence). This CDR3 region has 13 residues. The CDR3 reads CASSTGLQETQYF. The CDR3 DNA sequence: TGTGCCAGCAGCACGGGACTTCAAGAGACCCAGTACTTC. Based on the CDR3 plus reference TRBV11-1 and TRBJ2-5, the full variable domain is EAEVAQSPRYKITEKSQAVAFWCDPISGHATLYWYRQILGQGPELLVQFQDESVVDDSQLPKDRFSAERLKGVDSTLKIQPAELGDSAMYLCASSTGLQETQYFGPGTRLLVL.

The rearrangement joins TRBV28 to TRBJ1-1; 9 bases are a match to TRBD1. Germline V gene data show CDR1 as MDHEN and CDR2 as SYDVKM. This CDR3 region has 14 residues. J was trimmed by 4 bases and V by 4 bases; bases with no gene match: 4. The CDR3 here is CASSSGQGSTEAFF. CDR3 DNA: TGTGCCAGCAGTTCGGGACAGGGAAGCACTGAAGCTTTCTTT.

This chain joins TRBV6-5 and TRBJ1-2, with 9 bases lining up with TRBD1. This CDR3 is 14 amino acids long. CDR1 is MNHEY, CDR2 SVGAGI, per germline. V lost 4 bases, J lost 4 bases, and 4 bases stayed unmatched. This chain's CDR3 is CASSSDRGIYGYTF. The CDR3 nucleotides are TGTGCCAGCAGTTCCGACAGGGGGATCTATGGCTACACCTTC.

The chain has TRBV7-8 and TRBJ2-1; 7 bases fit TRBD2. This CDR3 contains 14 residues. Per germline, CDR1 SGHVS and CDR2 FQNEAQ. The V gene end was trimmed by 6 bases and the J gene end by 7 bases; junction bases not matched to a gene: 9. The CDR3 is CASRQPGTTNEQFF. The CDR3 DNA follows: TGTGCCAGCAGACAACCCGGGACTACAAATGAGCAGTTCTTC.

This rearrangement joins TRBV9 to TRBJ2-6, with 9 bases lining up with TRBD1. Losses at the gene ends were 4 bases for V and 2 bases for J; bases not matched to a gene: 13. The germline gives CDR1 SGDLS, CDR2 YYNGEE. The length of the CDR3 is 19 residues. The CDR3: CASSFYSGTGMAGANVLTF. Here the CDR3 DNA reads TGTGCCAGCAGCTTCTATTCCGGGACAGGGATGGCTGGGGCCAACGTCCTGACTTTC.

The CDR3 reads CASSLGGQGTYEQYF. The CDR3 DNA is TGTGCCAGCAGCTTGGGCGGACAGGGGACCTACGAGCAGTACTTC. The chain has TRBV5-4 and TRBJ2-7, with 9 bases identical to TRBD1. The V gene's germline CDR1 is SGHNT and CDR2 YYREEE (reference sequence). The CDR3 consists of 15 residues. V was clipped by 0 bases and J by 2 bases; unmatched bases: 3.

The chain carries TRBV27 and TRBJ1-6, with TRBD1 matching over 8 bases. V lost 5 bases to trimming and J lost 8 bases; unmatched junction nucleotides: 2. CDR1 and CDR2 from the germline V gene are MNHEY and SMNVEV (reference sequence). The CDR3 runs 13 residues. The CDR3 nucleotides are TGTGCCAGCAGTCCACAGGGGGATTCACCCCTCCACTTT. This codes for CASSPQGDSPLHF.

This rearrangement joins TRBV2 to TRBJ2-1; 13 bases are a match to TRBD2. This CDR3 spans 15 amino acids. V was clipped by 4 bases and J by 5 bases; unmatched bases: 2. Germline V gives CDR1 SNHLY, CDR2 FYNNEI. Here the CDR3 reads CASSGLAGGNNEQFF. The CDR3 coding sequence is TGTGCCAGCAGTGGACTAGCGGGGGGAAACAATGAGCAGTTCTTC.

The rearrangement links TRBV11-2 to TRBJ1-1; tentatively, D is TRBD1 (6 bases). The CDR3 is made up of 16 amino acids. The germline V and J ends were trimmed by 1 base and 6 bases, with 18 bases remaining between them. Germline-derived CDR1 and CDR2 are SGHAT and FQNNGV. The CDR3 DNA sequence: TGTGCCAGCAGCTTAGGGGGGAGGGGGGATTCGGCTGAAGCTTTCTTT. Encoded protein: CASSLGGRGDSAEAFF.

This clone was recorded a few times. V is TRBV27 and J is TRBJ2-5, with a possible D match to TRBD2 (6 bases). The V end lost 4 bases, the J end lost 5 bases, and 14 bases lay between the germline ends. The V gene's germline CDR1 is MNHEY and CDR2 SMNVEV (reference sequence). The CDR3 length is 14 residues. This chain's CDR3 is CASSWGVAGETQYF. Written as DNA, the CDR3 is TGTGCCAGCAGTTGGGGGGTGGCGGGGGAGACCCAGTACTTC.

The chain uses TRBV19 and TRBJ1-1; 12 bases fit TRBD1. With 9 bases clipped from V and 6 bases from J, the junction kept 2 bases outside the gene matches. The CDR3 is 12 residues long. Germline-derived CDR1 and CDR2 are LNHDA and SQIVND (reference sequence). CDR3 residues: CASRDRGPEAFF. The CDR3 nucleotides are TGTGCCAGCAGGGACAGGGGGCCTGAAGCTTTCTTT.

There are a few counts of this clone. The chain has TRBV6-5 and TRBJ1-2, with TRBD1 identical over 8 bases. Looked up from germline, CDR1 is MNHEY and CDR2 is SVGAGI. Germline trimming cut 9 bases from V and 7 bases from J; bases unmatched to any gene: 7. The CDR3 has 12 amino acids. The CDR3 here is CASQGAYSGYTF. The CDR3 nucleotides are TGTGCCAGTCAGGGGGCTTACTCTGGCTACACCTTC.

This clone has just a few counts. This chain uses TRBV27 with TRBJ2-1; 8 nucleotides align to TRBD2. Germline V gene data show CDR1 as MNHEY and CDR2 as SMNVEV (reference sequence). The junction had 5 bases not matched to a gene; V was cut back by 1 base and J by 0 bases. The CDR3 is made up of 17 amino acids. CDR3 sequence reads: CASSLYGGGISYNEQFF. The DNA for the CDR3 is TGTGCCAGCAGTTTATATGGCGGGGGGATCTCCTACAATGAGCAGTTCTTC.

The rearrangement links TRBV5-1 to TRBJ1-2; 12 positions match TRBD1. After removal of 4 bases from V and 6 bases from J, the junction contained 7 bases not matched to a gene. The CDR3 loop spans 15 amino acids. Germline loops: CDR1 SGHRS, CDR2 YFSETQ. The CDR3 spells CASSPGTGGGNGYTF. The DNA of the CDR3 is TGCGCCAGCAGCCCGGGGACAGGGGGCGGCAATGGCTACACCTTC.

V gene TRBV5-6 combines with J gene TRBJ1-3, with 9 bases lining up with TRBD1. This CDR3 comprises 15 residues. Germline V CDR1 and CDR2: SGHDT, YYEEEE. The trim removed 4 bases at V and 4 bases at J, leaving 6 bases unmatched. The CDR3 DNA is TGTGCCAGCAGCCCGGACAGGGGACTAGGAAACACCATATATTTT. Amino acid sequence: CASSPDRGLGNTIYF.

The chain joins TRBV29-1 to TRBJ1-2; TRBD1 matches 8 bases. Per germline, CDR1 SQVTM and CDR2 ANQGSEA. The CDR3 has 13 residues. Trimming removed 6 bases from V and 5 bases from J; junction bases left unmatched: 8. The CDR3 region has the DNA TGCAGCGTGGCTGGACAGGGTGCTTATGGCTACACCTTC. Protein product: CSVAGQGAYGYTF.

The chain joins TRBV10-3 to TRBJ1-1; 8 bases align to TRBD1. Trimming took 2 bases from V and 1 from J; bases not matched to a gene: 3. This CDR3 contains 15 residues. The germline CDR1 and CDR2 sequences are ENHRY and SYGVKD. The CDR3 coding sequence is TGTGCCATCAGTGAGAGGACAGGGCGGAACACTGAAGCTTTCTTT. As protein: CAISERTGRNTEAFF.

This chain connects TRBV5-1 to TRBJ1-1, with a weak D call TRBD1 (5 bases). V was clipped by 1 base and J by 0 bases, with 16 bases between them. The CDR3 is 17 amino acids. From germline, CDR1 is SGHRS and CDR2 YFSETQ. CDR3 DNA: TGCGCCAGCAGCTTGAACCCGGAGGGGTTCATGAACACTGAAGCTTTCTTT. Amino acid sequence: CASSLNPEGFMNTEAFF. The variable domain in full, completed from reference TRBV5-1 and TRBJ1-1, reads KAGVTQTPRYLIKTRGQQVTLSCSPISGHRSVSWYQQTPGQGLQFLFEYFSETQRNKGNFPGRFSGRQFSNSRSEMNVSTLELGDSALYLCASSLNPEGFMNTEAFFGQGTRLTVV.

This clone was counted once. This chain connects TRBV18 to TRBJ2-7; 10 bases are a match to TRBD2. The CDR3 runs to 18 residues. V dropped 1 base and J dropped 3; count of bases not matched to a gene: 12. CDR1 is KGHSH, CDR2 LQKENI, per germline. This CDR3 is CASSPLEAGGRNFYEQYF. CDR3 DNA: TGTGCCAGCTCACCACTAGAAGCGGGGGGGCGTAATTTCTACGAGCAGTACTTC.

The chain recombines TRBV11-2 with TRBJ1-4, with 8 bases identical to TRBD1. Germline V gives CDR1 SGHAT, CDR2 FQNNGV. Trimming removed 3 bases from V and 8 bases from J; junction bases left unmatched: 5. CDR3 size: 14 residues. For the CDR3, the DNA is TGTGCCAGCAGCTTCGGACAGGGAAGGGAAAAACTGTTTTTT. It specifies CASSFGQGREKLFF.

The genes are TRBV5-1 and TRBJ1-1; 10 bases are shared with TRBD1. With 0 bases clipped from V and 4 bases from J, the junction kept 3 bases outside the gene matches. Germline V CDR1 and CDR2: SGHRS, YFSETQ. This CDR3 is 15 amino acids long. The CDR3 nucleotides are TGCGCCAGCAGCTTGGCGGGACAGGGGTCCACTGAAGCTTTCTTT. Translation gives CASSLAGQGSTEAFF.

This chain joins TRBV5-1 and TRBJ2-5, with unresolved D. Trimming stripped 0 bases from V and 3 bases from J, with 3 bases between. CDR1 SGHRS and CDR2 YFSETQ come from the germline V gene. The CDR3 spans 12 residues. The DNA for the CDR3 is TGCGCCAGCAGCTTGGGTAAAGAGACCCAGTACTTC. Encoded protein: CASSLGKETQYF.

This sequence joins TRBV6-1 and TRBJ2-3, with a tentative D call TRBD2 (5 bases). The CDR3 spans 12 residues. The germline V gene encodes CDR1 MNHNS and CDR2 SASEGT. Trimming cost V 7 bases and J 5 bases, with 10 bases left between them. The CDR3 coding sequence is TGTGCCAGCACCGGGAACCAAGATACGCAGTATTTT. Its protein product is CASTGNQDTQYF.

CDR3 bases: TGTGCCACCAGCAGAGATGTAGCTCAACTAGGAGATACGCAGTATTTT. It encodes CATSRDVAQLGDTQYF. This sequence joins TRBV15 and TRBJ2-3, with D perhaps TRBD2 (5 bases). The CDR3 extends over 16 amino acids. The V gene lost 0 bases and the J gene lost 5 bases, with 15 bases spanning the gap. Germline V gene data show CDR1 as LNHNV and CDR2 as YYDKDF (reference sequence).

This chain uses TRBV7-2 with TRBJ2-3; 7 nucleotides align to TRBD2. The CDR3 consists of 15 residues. Germline CDR1 and CDR2: SGHTA and FQGNSA. V lost 6 bases to trimming and J lost 0 bases; unmatched junction nucleotides: 6. CDR3 sequence reads: CASRPAGSSTDTQYF. The CDR3 DNA reads TGTGCCAGCAGACCAGCGGGATCTAGCACAGATACGCAGTATTTT.

The CDR3 nucleotides read TGTGCCAGCTCACCGAGCTGGGGGGACACCGGGGAGCTGTTTTTT. Translation gives CASSPSWGDTGELFF. V gene TRBV18 combines with J gene TRBJ2-2, with a tentative D call TRBD2 (6 bases). Trimming left V 3 bases short and J 3 bases short, with 11 bases between. This CDR3 spans 15 amino acids. Looked up from germline, CDR1 is KGHSH and CDR2 is LQKENI. Together with reference TRBV18 and TRBJ2-2, the CDR3 gives the full variable domain: NAGVMQNPRHLVRRRGQEARLRCSPMKGHSHVYWYRQLPEEGLKFMVYLQKENIIDESGMPKERFSAEFPKEGPSILRIQQVVRGDSAAYFCASSPSWGDTGELFFGEGSRLTVL.

This clone turned up a few times. V is TRBV27 and J is TRBJ1-1, with a weak D call TRBD1 (5 bases). V was shortened by 8 bases and J by 5 bases, with 15 bases between the two germline ends. The CDR3 has 13 residues. CDR1 and CDR2 from the germline V gene are MNHEY and SMNVEV (reference sequence). Here the CDR3 DNA reads TGTGCCAGCTTCAGGGCAGGGAGGACTGAAGCTTTCTTT. Encoded protein: CASFRAGRTEAFF.

V is TRBV2 and J is TRBJ1-2; perhaps TRBD1 as D (6 bases). Germline-derived CDR1 and CDR2 are SNHLY and FYNNEI. V lost 8 bases and J lost 0, with 10 bases in between. The CDR3 runs to 13 residues. The CDR3 region is CASAGDANYGYTF. In DNA form, the CDR3 reads TGTGCCAGCGCAGGGGACGCTAACTATGGCTACACCTTC.